One and the same sample provided the 19 T cell receptor beta chains below, sequenced in a study of blood T cells in healthy people across ages. With a J-beta primer mix and a sample-barcoded 5' primer, a second PCR ran about 7 to 11 cycles. TCRdb passed the 5' RACE reads through MiXCR, listing each CDR3 protein once. The data hold over a million distinct CDR3 sequences, with 40% to 50% observed a single time. Sample: blood. These TCRs come from a young woman in good health.

This clonotype was found a few times. The chain combines TRBV11-2 with TRBJ2-1, with 7 bases aligning to TRBD2. CDR1 and CDR2 from the germline V gene are SGHAT and FQNNGV. The CDR3 is 18 amino acids. V shed 3 bases and J 0 bases; nucleotides not matched to a gene: 11. The CDR3 DNA follows: TGTGCCAGCAGCTTCCTTGGCGGGGGTCCTTTCTCCTACAATGAGCAGTTCTTC. It codes for CASSFLGGGPFSYNEQFF.

V and J are TRBV7-9 and TRBJ1-5, with D possibly being TRBD1 (5 bases). Trimming pared 5 bases from V and 0 bases from J, leaving 11 bases between. The CDR3 spans 15 residues. Germline assignment: CDR1 SEHNR and CDR2 FQNEAQ (reference sequence). DNA for the CDR3: TGTGCCAGCAGCGGCCCAGGGAGTAGCAATCAGCCCCAGCATTTT. It translates to CASSGPGSSNQPQHF.

The rearrangement links TRBV6-1 to TRBJ2-5, with a tentative D call TRBD1 (5 bases). The germline V gene has CDR1 MNHNS and CDR2 SASEGT. The CDR3 totals 17 residues. V was cut by 5 bases and J by 4 bases, with 23 bases left in between. The CDR3 coding sequence is TGTGCCAGCAGTCGCTTCGCCTCCGCTTCAGGGTCAGAGACCCAGTACTTC. Translated, it gives CASSRFASASGSETQYF.

This clonotype was detected only a few times. The V call is TRBV20-1, the J call TRBJ2-3, with 7 bases identical to TRBD1. Germline values: CDR1 DFQATT, CDR2 SNEGSKA (reference sequence). After removal of 3 bases from V and 7 bases from J, the junction contained 16 bases not matched to a gene. The CDR3 loop spans 16 amino acids. The CDR3 is CSARPPGDRSFHTQYF. DNA for the CDR3: TGCAGTGCTAGGCCACCTGGGGACAGATCATTCCATACGCAGTATTTT.

This clonotype appeared a few times. This chain joins TRBV28 and TRBJ2-7; TRBD1 might be the D (6 bases). The end of the DNA fits TRBJ2-4 better, so the J call may be wrong. Germline V gene sequence: CDR1 MDHEN, CDR2 SYDVKM. This CDR3 is 14 amino acids long. The CDR3 DNA follows: TGTGCCAGCAGTTTAGGGGCAGGGGAAAACATTCAGTACTTC. Its translation is CASSLGAGENIQYF.

A few counts support this clonotype. The chain links TRBV20-1 to TRBJ2-7; D gene unclear. Germline loops: CDR1 DFQATT, CDR2 SNEGSKA (reference sequence). Trimming removed 0 bases from V and 7 bases from J, with 19 bases in between. The CDR3 is made up of 15 amino acids. The CDR3 coding sequence is TGCAGTGCTAGAGATCCGCAATCATCCTACAATGAGCAGTACTTC. Translation: CSARDPQSSYNEQYF.

DNA of the CDR3: TGTGCCAGCAGTTTCTCAGGACTAGCGGGAGGGCCCCTCACCAAAAACATTCAGTACTTC. Protein: CASSFSGLAGGPLTKNIQYF. The chain recombines TRBV27 with TRBJ2-4, with TRBD2 matching over 15 bases. CDR1 is MNHEY, CDR2 SMNVEV, per germline (reference sequence). The junction had 11 bases not matched to a gene; V was cut back by 3 bases and J by 2 bases. The CDR3 totals 20 residues.

Worth noting for this clonotype: One end of the junction is discordant with germline, which a read error may explain. The CDR3 nucleotides are TGTGCCAGCGCACCCAACAGCAATGAGCAGTTCTTC. It yields the protein CASAPNSNEQFF. This chain links TRBV18 with TRBJ2-1, with unresolved D. Germline V lookup: CDR1 KGHSH, CDR2 LQKENI. The CDR3 covers 12 residues. Looking up the rest from reference TRBV18 and TRBJ2-1 gives the full variable domain: NAGVMQNPRHLVRRRGQEARLRCSPMKGHSHVYWYRQLPEEGLKFMVYLQKENIIDESGMPKERFSAEFPKEGPSILRIQQVVRGDSAAYFCASAPNSNEQFFGPGTRLTVL.

This clonotype has a handful of counts. The V and J genes are TRBV14 and TRBJ2-5; D is unclear. This CDR3 is built from 13 residues. Trimming shortened V by 0 bases and J by 6 bases, and 8 bases separated the two germline ends. Per germline, CDR1 SGHDN and CDR2 FVKESK. Here the CDR3 DNA reads TGTGCCAGCAGCCAAGACCCGGTTAAGACCCAGTACTTC. Translation gives CASSQDPVKTQYF.

The chain employs TRBV12-3 or TRBV12-4 and TRBJ2-5; TRBD2 matches 9 bases. The junction had 16 bases not matched to a gene; V was cut back by 6 bases and J by 11 bases. CDR3 length equals 15 residues. CDR3 sequence: CASSPTSGINNEQYF. CDR3 in DNA: TGTGCCAGCAGCCCGACTAGCGGTATTAACAATGAGCAGTACTTC.

The V call is TRBV7-6, the J call TRBJ1-5, with TRBD1 identical over 7 bases. The CDR3 runs to 18 residues. CDR1 is SGHVS and CDR2 is FNYEAQ in the germline V gene. V lost 5 bases, J lost 2 bases, and 15 bases stayed unmatched. The CDR3, as DNA: TGTGCCAGCAGCCCTCTGGGACAGATCGCTGAAGGCAATCAGCCCCAGCATTTT. Its protein is CASSPLGQIAEGNQPQHF.

This clonotype was recorded once. V usage is TRBV5-6 and J usage is TRBJ2-5, with TRBD1 as a possible D gene (5 bases). Deletions cut 0 bases from V and 5 bases from J, with 14 bases between. The CDR3 sequence is 15 residues long. Germline CDR1 reads SGHDT; CDR2 reads YYEEEE. In nucleotides, the CDR3 is TGTGCCAGCAGCTTGGATACCTGGGGCGTGGAGACCCAGTACTTC. This sequence encodes CASSLDTWGVETQYF.

J is TRBJ1-2 and V is TRBV7-2, with TRBD1 matching 7 bases. The CDR3 consists of 16 residues. Germline-derived CDR1 and CDR2 are SGHTA and FQGNSA. J was trimmed by 8 bases and V by 5 bases; bases with no gene match: 17. The CDR3 DNA reads TGTGCCAGCAGCCTGAACTTACAGGGGTCGCTGCTGGGCTACACCTTC. Translating it yields CASSLNLQGSLLGYTF.

In its sample, this clonotype was seen a few times. The chain links TRBV2 to TRBJ2-1, with 11 nucleotides matching TRBD2. The J segment lost 4 bases and the V segment lost 6 bases, leaving 5 bases of the junction unmatched. Per the germline V gene, CDR1 is SNHLY and CDR2 is FYNNEI. The CDR3 extends over 15 amino acids. The CDR3 loop reads CASRETSGAYNEQFF. CDR3 DNA sequence: TGTGCCAGCAGGGAGACTAGCGGGGCATACAATGAGCAGTTCTTC.

This clonotype was observed a few times. This chain joins TRBV9 and TRBJ2-1; 8 bases map to TRBD2. CDR3 size: 14 residues. The trim removed 2 bases at V and 8 bases at J, leaving 6 bases unmatched. Germline V lookup: CDR1 SGDLS, CDR2 YYNGEE. The CDR3 bases are TGTGCCAGCAGCGTGGGGGTAGCGGGACATGAGCAGTTCTTC. Amino acid sequence: CASSVGVAGHEQFF.

This clonotype was observed a few times. The chain couples TRBV20-1 to TRBJ1-2, with D perhaps TRBD1 (6 bases). The germline V gene encodes CDR1 DFQATT and CDR2 SNEGSKA (reference sequence). V was pared by 0 bases and J by 5 bases, with 13 bases between. The CDR3 has 14 residues. CDR3 sequence: CSARDTGAPYGYTF. The CDR3 region has the DNA TGCAGTGCTAGAGATACGGGGGCACCGTATGGCTACACCTTC.

The J gene is TRBJ1-2, the V gene TRBV28; TRBD1 matches at 9 bases. J gave up 8 bases and V 7 bases, and 5 bases lay outside the gene matches. The CDR3 spans 12 residues. Looked up from germline, CDR1 is MDHEN and CDR2 is SYDVKM. Here the CDR3 DNA reads TGTGCCAGCACCCCCGGACAGGGGGGCTACACCTTC. It encodes CASTPGQGGYTF.

This clonotype was seen only a few times. V is TRBV10-3 and J is TRBJ2-3; no definite D call. Germline V gene sequence: CDR1 ENHRY, CDR2 SYGVKD. There are 15 residues in the CDR3. Deletions cut 4 bases from V and 2 bases from J, with 13 bases between. CDR3: CAISASGSYTDTQYF. DNA for the CDR3: TGTGCCATCAGTGCGTCAGGATCCTACACAGATACGCAGTATTTT.

CDR3 sequence reads: CASSEYGTGELFF. The CDR3 DNA is TGTGCCAGCAGTGAATACGGCACCGGGGAGCTGTTTTTT. This rearrangement joins TRBV2 to TRBJ2-2; D remains ambiguous. V lost 2 bases and J 4 bases, leaving 5 bases between the germline ends. Germline CDR1 reads SNHLY; CDR2 reads FYNNEI. CDR3 length: 13 residues.